This T cell receptor beta chain was sequenced during a study of blood T cell repertoires in COVID-19. Across the study: The United States, Italy and Spain were the sources of the acute and convalescent COVID-19 samples. The cDNA or gDNA used as material had been derived from T cells, B-cell-depleted T cells, or PBMCs.

The authors' processing: Researchers report that nucleated cell counts were estimated from reference gene primer amplification. TCRdb keeps only in-frame clones here, not all; method: immunoSEQ multiplex PCR. The DNA was the basis for D and trimming; V, J and clone size are from that table. The profile shows tens of thousands of clones, 80% of them singletons. V lost 3 bases, J lost 1 base, and 16 bases lay in between. Germline V gene data show CDR1 as SNHLY and CDR2 as FYNNEI. This CDR3 comprises 17 residues. The chain joins TRBV2 to TRBJ1-5; TRBD1 might be the D (5 bases). This sequence originates from a woman aged 70 to 79 with acute or convalescent COVID-19. The sample consisted of peripheral blood. The CDR3, as DNA: TGTGCCAGCAGTGACCAGGTGGGGCTGCTCAGCAATCAGCCCCAGCATTTT. It specifies CASSDQVGLLSNQPQHF.